A selection of T cell receptor beta chains follows, all from one sample in a study of cytomegalovirus exposure and HLA in healthy donors. TCRdb's copy holds only in-frame clones and misses some; the assay was immunoSEQ multiplex PCR. The repertoire holds some 120,000 clones, 85% to 90% seen once, with 1.4% in the top ten. Specimen: PBMCs. These receptors originate from a man younger than 45 in good health and CMV-seronegative. CDR3s include the opening cysteine and the closing phenylalanine or tryptophan. A D gene is named only where the DNA matches it firmly. A row's size may be missing; if present it is once, few, many or a size class.

cdr3_aa | cdr3_nt | clone_size | d_call | j_call | v_call
CATSRDRQGNEQYF | TGTGCCACCAGCAGAGATAGACAGGGAAACGAGCAGTACTTC | few | TRBD1 | TRBJ2-7 | TRBV15
CASSGLDRHEQYF | TGCGCCAGCAGCGGACTGGACCGCCACGAGCAGTACTTC | . | . | TRBJ2-7 | TRBV5-1
CSVAQGTSGENEQFF | TGCAGCGTCGCACAGGGGACTAGTGGCGAGAATGAGCAGTTCTTC | . | . | TRBJ2-1 | TRBV29-1
CASRIDWADTQYF | TGCGCCAGCAGAATAGACTGGGCAGATACGCAGTATTTT | . | . | TRBJ2-3 | TRBV10-2
CASSSAGGAGQPQHF | TGTGCCAGCAGCTCGGCGGGGGGGGCTGGCCAGCCCCAGCATTTT | once | . | TRBJ1-5 | TRBV7-8
CASRYSGTTEYEQYF | TGTGCCAGCAGATATTCCGGGACAACTGAATACGAGCAGTACTTC | . | . | TRBJ2-7 | TRBV7-9
CASSVGQGTSGRDEQFF | TGTGCCAGCAGCGTAGGCCAGGGGACTAGCGGGAGGGATGAGCAGTTCTTC | . | TRBD2 | TRBJ2-1 | TRBV9
CASSLVSGDLTGELFF | TGCGCCAGCAGCTTGGTTAGCGGGGACTTGACCGGGGAGCTGTTTTTT | . | TRBD2 | TRBJ2-2 | TRBV5-1
CASSARLAGYNEQFF | TGTGCCAGTAGTGCCCGACTAGCGGGGTACAATGAGCAGTTCTTC | . | TRBD2 | TRBJ2-1 | TRBV19
CASSDRGTGYNEKLFF | TGTGCCAGCAGTGATCGAGGGACAGGGTACAATGAAAAACTGTTTTTT | . | TRBD1 | TRBJ1-4 | TRBV25-1
CASSSRDRGYEKLFF | TGTGCCAGCAGTTCCAGGGACAGGGGCTATGAAAAACTGTTTTTT | once | TRBD1 | TRBJ1-4 | TRBV27
CASSWTGGPEAFF | TGTGCCAGCAGTTGGACAGGGGGGCCTGAAGCTTTCTTT | . | TRBD1 | TRBJ1-1 | TRBV2
CAWGRLAVLYNEQFF | TGTGCCTGGGGAAGACTAGCGGTACTCTACAATGAGCAGTTCTTC | . | TRBD2 | TRBJ2-1 | TRBV30
CAWSVLGRNTGELFF | TGTGCCTGGAGTGTACTGGGCAGGAACACCGGGGAGCTGTTTTTT | . | . | TRBJ2-2 | TRBV30
CASSLTGSEQYF | TGTGCCAGCAGTTTAACAGGGTCCGAGCAGTACTTC | . | . | TRBJ2-7 | TRBV27
CATSRDLSSGANVLTF | TGTGCCACCAGCAGAGATTTGAGCTCTGGGGCCAACGTCCTGACTTTC | . | . | TRBJ2-6 | TRBV15
CASSLRLAGDGEQFF | TGCGCCAGCAGCTTGCGACTAGCGGGAGACGGTGAGCAGTTCTTC | . | TRBD2 | TRBJ2-1 | TRBV5-1
CASSLFSSGIRASGANVLTF | TGCGCCAGCAGCTTGTTTTCTAGCGGGATTCGGGCCTCTGGGGCCAACGTCCTGACTTTC | . | TRBD2 | TRBJ2-6 | TRBV5-1
CASSSTGGWYEQYF | TGTGCCAGCAGTTCGACAGGGGGCTGGTACGAGCAGTACTTC | . | TRBD1 | TRBJ2-7 | TRBV27
CASSASGSGANVLTF | TGCGCCAGCAGCGCGTCGGGCTCTGGGGCCAACGTCCTGACTTTC | . | . | TRBJ2-6 | TRBV5-1
CASSSRPGQGSDGYTF | TGTGCCAGCAGCTCCCGTCCCGGACAGGGGAGCGATGGCTACACCTTC | few | TRBD1 | TRBJ1-2 | TRBV7-9
CASSPGGAQETQYF | TGCGCCAGCAGCCCCGGGGGGGCCCAAGAGACCCAGTACTTC | . | TRBD2 | TRBJ2-5 | TRBV5-1
CASSSSGGGYEQYF | TGTGCCAGCAGTTCATCAGGGGGCGGCTACGAGCAGTACTTC | . | TRBD1 | TRBJ2-7 | TRBV27
CASSVVDRETDTQYF | TGTGCCAGCAGCGTAGTCGACAGGGAAACAGATACGCAGTATTTT | . | TRBD1 | TRBJ2-3 | TRBV9